The sequence of this T cell receptor beta chain was determined in a study of cytomegalovirus exposure and HLA in healthy donors. Across the whole study: Most donors, around 81% of over 300 genotyped, fell in the Caucasian-associated ancestry cluster.

Trimming cost V 3 bases and J 7 bases, with 12 bases left between them. The CDR3 is 13 amino acids. Germline CDR1 is MDHEN and CDR2 is SYDVKM. Study conclusions and caveats: Specificity of a few CMV-associated chains for CMV antigens was verified in vitro.

Nominal health characterized the donors when sampled, though unrecorded immune exposures were likely. PCR amplification relied on 60 Vbeta primers (plus 13 Jbeta primers). The protocol was immunoSEQ multiplex PCR, while the TCRdb copy is restricted to in-frame clones and leaves out a portion. The table shows about 200,000 clones, with roughly 80% occurring only once. In regard to this clone: No antigen is known for it.

V gene TRBV28 combines with J gene TRBJ1-2; D is perhaps TRBD1 (6 bases). Sequencing was carried out using PBMCs. This TCR came from a man over 45 in good health and CMV-seronegative. The CDR3 spells CASSFVGAGGYTF. CDR3 in DNA: TGTGCCAGCAGTTTTGTGGGGGCGGGTGGCTACACCTTC.